This entry lists 7 T cell receptor beta chains sequenced from one sample in a study of shared clonotypes between healthy human individuals. Measured with immunoSEQ multiplex PCR; TCRdb has only the in-frame clones, and not every one. The data contain hundreds of thousands of clones, roughly four fifths of them singletons. Sequencing used PBMCs. The origin of the receptors is a woman aged 40 to 50 in good health. Some clones in this sample may be carry-over from other donors' samples.

The genes are TRBV2 and TRBJ2-6; D not resolved. The ends were cut back, 4 bases at V and 0 bases at J, with 10 bases in the middle. Germline V CDR1 and CDR2: SNHLY, FYNNEI. The CDR3 extends over 16 amino acids. CDR3 loop: CASSGAVASGANVLTF. The CDR3 nucleotides are TGTGCCAGCAGTGGTGCCGTAGCCTCTGGGGCCAACGTCCTGACTTTC.

The rearrangement joins TRBV7-9 to TRBJ2-2; tentative D call: TRBD1 (6 bases). CDR3 length equals 15 residues. Germline CDR1 is SEHNR and CDR2 is FQNEAQ (reference sequence). Trimming pared 1 base from V and 1 base from J, leaving 7 bases between. This chain's CDR3 is CASSLGTENTGELFF. DNA for the CDR3: TGTGCCAGCAGCTTAGGGACAGAGAACACCGGGGAGCTGTTTTTT.

This clone showed up just once. The CDR3 DNA reads TGTGCCAGCAGAAGGGGGGGGCAGGAGGACGAGCAGTACTTC. This encodes CASRRGGQEDEQYF. This rearrangement joins TRBV28 to TRBJ2-7; D perhaps matches TRBD2 (7 bases). The germline V and J ends were trimmed by 6 bases and 5 bases, with 17 bases remaining between them. This CDR3 has 14 residues. Germline V gene data show CDR1 as MDHEN and CDR2 as SYDVKM.

Comments on this clone: With only one base between it and a far larger clone, this is likely a read error. The V and J genes are TRBV27 and TRBJ1-2; tentative D call: TRBD1 (6 bases). The CDR3 is made up of 14 amino acids. The germline gives CDR1 MNHEY, CDR2 SMNVEV (reference sequence). DNA for the CDR3: TGTGCCAGCAGTTTACAGTGGCAGGGGTATGGCTGCACCTTC. Translated, it gives CASSLQWQGYGCTF.

The chain recombines TRBV27 with TRBJ1-2, with TRBD1 as a possible D gene (6 bases). Germline CDR1 reads MNHEY; CDR2 reads SMNVEV (reference sequence). V shed 6 bases and J shed 3 bases, with 14 bases lying between them. The CDR3 consists of 14 residues. The CDR3 DNA follows: TGTGCCAGCAGCTCCCACAGGGCGTACTATGGCTACACCTTC. This translates into CASSSHRAYYGYTF.

The V and J genes are TRBV6-4 and TRBJ1-4; 8 positions agree with TRBD1. The germline V gene has CDR1 MRHNA and CDR2 SNTAGT. CDR3 size: 15 residues. V lost 6 bases, J lost 8 bases, and 11 bases stayed unmatched. CDR3 sequence: CASRGTGEGGEKLFF. DNA of the CDR3: TGTGCCAGCAGGGGGACAGGTGAAGGAGGCGAAAAACTGTTTTTT.

The chain couples TRBV4-1 to TRBJ1-5, with a tentative D call TRBD1 (5 bases). The ends were cut back, 2 bases at V and 5 bases at J, with 16 bases in the middle. The CDR3 sequence is 16 residues long. Germline V gene sequence: CDR1 MGHRA, CDR2 YSYEKL. In DNA, the CDR3 is TGCGCCAGCAGCCAAACCGACAGTGTCGTTTATCAGCCCCAGCATTTT. It yields the protein CASSQTDSVVYQPQHF.